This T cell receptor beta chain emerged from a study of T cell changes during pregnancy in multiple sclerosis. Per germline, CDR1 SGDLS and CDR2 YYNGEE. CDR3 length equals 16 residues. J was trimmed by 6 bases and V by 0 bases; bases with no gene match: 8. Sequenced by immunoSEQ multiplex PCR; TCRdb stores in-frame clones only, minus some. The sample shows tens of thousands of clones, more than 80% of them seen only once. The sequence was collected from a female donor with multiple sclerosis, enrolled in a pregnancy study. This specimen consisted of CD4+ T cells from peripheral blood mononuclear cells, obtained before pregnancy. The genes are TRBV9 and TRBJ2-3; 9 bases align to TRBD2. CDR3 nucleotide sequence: TGTGCCAGCAGCGTAGACCCAGCGGGAGGTGAGGATACGCAGTATTTT. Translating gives CASSVDPAGGEDTQYF.